The 10 T cell receptor beta chains given below trace back to one sample, sequenced in a study of blood T cell repertoires in COVID-19. Sequenced by immunoSEQ multiplex PCR; TCRdb stores in-frame clones only, minus some. The sample includes approximately 270,000 clones, 75% to 90% of them seen just once. The sequenced material came from PBMCs or T cells enriched from blood (not recorded which). The receptors here all came from a woman aged 50 to 60 who had recovered from COVID-19.

The rearrangement links TRBV28 to TRBJ2-7; TRBD2 matches 8 bases. Per germline, CDR1 MDHEN and CDR2 SYDVKM. V lost 6 bases to trimming and J lost 4 bases; unmatched junction nucleotides: 11. CDR3 length: 15 residues. The CDR3 spells CASSPVEAGAYEQYF. Here the CDR3 DNA reads TGTGCCAGCAGCCCGGTTGAAGCGGGAGCATACGAGCAGTACTTC.

CDR3 protein: CASSQEANYGYTF. The CDR3 DNA is TGTGCCAGCAGCCAAGAAGCCAACTATGGCTACACCTTC. The chain couples TRBV3-1 (or the pseudogene TRBV3-2) to TRBJ1-2; the D is unclear. The germline gives CDR1 LGHDT, CDR2 YNNKEL (reference sequence). The CDR3 is 13 amino acids. V lost 0 bases to trimming and J lost 2 bases, with 4 bases between them.

The chain links TRBV5-1 to TRBJ2-2, with 8 bases fitting TRBD2. This CDR3 has 15 amino acids. The V gene's germline CDR1 is SGHRS and CDR2 YFSETQ. V shed 0 bases and J 9 bases; nucleotides not matched to a gene: 7. The CDR3 DNA sequence: TGCGCCAGCAGCTTGGCCACGAGCGGGAGCAGGGAGCTGTTTTTT. It is translated as CASSLATSGSRELFF.

The chain combines TRBV29-1 with TRBJ1-1, with a tentative D call TRBD1 (6 bases). CDR1 is SQVTM, CDR2 ANQGSEA, per germline. CDR3 length: 13 amino acids. The germline V and J ends were trimmed by 4 bases and 0 bases, with 9 bases remaining between them. DNA of the CDR3: TGCAGCGTTGTAAGGGACATGAACACTGAAGCTTTCTTT. It yields the protein CSVVRDMNTEAFF.

About this clone: The sample carries other DNA sequences with the same CDR3. This chain joins TRBV9 and TRBJ2-2, with a weak D call TRBD2 (6 bases). Germline lookup yields CDR1 SGDLS and CDR2 YYNGEE. Trimming pared 0 bases from V and 1 base from J, leaving 10 bases between. The CDR3 has 16 residues. In DNA form, the CDR3 reads TGTGCCAGCAGCGTAGATCCTAGCGTGAACACCGGGGAGCTGTTTTTT. Translated, it gives CASSVDPSVNTGELFF.

This clone is a singleton in its sample. This chain joins TRBV7-3 and TRBJ2-1, with 8 bases matching TRBD1. Germline assignment: CDR1 SGHTA and CDR2 FQGTGA. The CDR3 spans 14 residues. After removal of 3 bases from V and 8 bases from J, the junction contained 6 bases not matched to a gene. DNA for the CDR3: TGTGCCAGCAGCTTTAGACAGGGGTTCGATGAGCAGTTCTTC. Translated, it gives CASSFRQGFDEQFF.

The CDR3 bases are TGTGCCTGGAGCCTATTTACAGGGGATAGTCAGCCCCAGCATTTT. Amino acids: CAWSLFTGDSQPQHF. The chain couples TRBV30 to TRBJ1-5; TRBD1 agrees at 7 bases. This CDR3 comprises 15 residues. Germline CDR1 is GTSNPN and CDR2 is SVGIG (reference sequence). V lost 3 bases, J lost 6 bases, and 11 bases stayed unmatched.

The CDR3 spells CASSLGLAGQETQYF. The CDR3 nucleotides read TGTGCCAGCAGCTTAGGACTAGCGGGGCAAGAGACCCAGTACTTC. The chain has TRBV11-2 and TRBJ2-5; TRBD2 matches 11 bases. Trimming removed 1 base from V and 2 bases from J; junction bases left unmatched: 0. This CDR3 contains 15 residues. Germline CDR1 reads SGHAT; CDR2 reads FQNNGV.

V is TRBV4-2 and J is TRBJ1-3; D not resolved. The germline V gene has CDR1 LGHNA and CDR2 YNFKEQ. Trimming removed 0 bases at V and 0 bases at J, with 9 bases between. The CDR3 is 16 amino acids. CDR3 nucleotide sequence: TGTGCCAGCAGCCAAGATTCGGGGAGCTCTGGAAACACCATATATTTT. Translating it yields CASSQDSGSSGNTIYF.

The chain has TRBV6-8 and TRBJ2-5, with TRBD1 matching 10 bases. V was pared by 9 bases and J by 2 bases, with 3 bases of the junction left unmatched. Germline assignment: CDR1 MNHGY and CDR2 SAAAGT. The CDR3 totals 13 residues. CDR3 in DNA: TGTGCCAGGAGGGGACAGGGGCAAGAGACCCAGTACTTC. It codes for CARRGQGQETQYF.